This T cell receptor (beta chain) appears in the sequencing data of a study of blood T cell repertoires in COVID-19. Produced via immunoSEQ multiplex PCR; TCRdb's table is partial and in-frame only. Among about 440,000 clones listed, 90% were seen once. The sequence derives from a man between 18 and 29 years old who had recovered from COVID-19. What was sequenced was PBMCs or T cells enriched from blood (not recorded which).

The CDR3 coding sequence is TGTGCCAGCAGTGTGAGTGAAAAACTGTTTTTT. Translating gives CASSVSEKLFF. The chain links TRBV2 to TRBJ1-4; D remains unclear. V was trimmed by 4 bases and J by 7 bases, leaving 4 bases between them. CDR3 length: 11 amino acids. The germline CDR1 and CDR2 sequences are SNHLY and FYNNEI. The variable domain in full, with the rest retrieved from reference TRBV2 and TRBJ1-4, is EPEVTQTPSHQVTQMGQEVILRCVPISNHLYFYWYRQILGQKVEFLVSFYNNEISEKSEIFDDQFSVERPDGSNFTLKIRSTKLEDSAMYFCASSVSEKLFFGSGTQLSVL.